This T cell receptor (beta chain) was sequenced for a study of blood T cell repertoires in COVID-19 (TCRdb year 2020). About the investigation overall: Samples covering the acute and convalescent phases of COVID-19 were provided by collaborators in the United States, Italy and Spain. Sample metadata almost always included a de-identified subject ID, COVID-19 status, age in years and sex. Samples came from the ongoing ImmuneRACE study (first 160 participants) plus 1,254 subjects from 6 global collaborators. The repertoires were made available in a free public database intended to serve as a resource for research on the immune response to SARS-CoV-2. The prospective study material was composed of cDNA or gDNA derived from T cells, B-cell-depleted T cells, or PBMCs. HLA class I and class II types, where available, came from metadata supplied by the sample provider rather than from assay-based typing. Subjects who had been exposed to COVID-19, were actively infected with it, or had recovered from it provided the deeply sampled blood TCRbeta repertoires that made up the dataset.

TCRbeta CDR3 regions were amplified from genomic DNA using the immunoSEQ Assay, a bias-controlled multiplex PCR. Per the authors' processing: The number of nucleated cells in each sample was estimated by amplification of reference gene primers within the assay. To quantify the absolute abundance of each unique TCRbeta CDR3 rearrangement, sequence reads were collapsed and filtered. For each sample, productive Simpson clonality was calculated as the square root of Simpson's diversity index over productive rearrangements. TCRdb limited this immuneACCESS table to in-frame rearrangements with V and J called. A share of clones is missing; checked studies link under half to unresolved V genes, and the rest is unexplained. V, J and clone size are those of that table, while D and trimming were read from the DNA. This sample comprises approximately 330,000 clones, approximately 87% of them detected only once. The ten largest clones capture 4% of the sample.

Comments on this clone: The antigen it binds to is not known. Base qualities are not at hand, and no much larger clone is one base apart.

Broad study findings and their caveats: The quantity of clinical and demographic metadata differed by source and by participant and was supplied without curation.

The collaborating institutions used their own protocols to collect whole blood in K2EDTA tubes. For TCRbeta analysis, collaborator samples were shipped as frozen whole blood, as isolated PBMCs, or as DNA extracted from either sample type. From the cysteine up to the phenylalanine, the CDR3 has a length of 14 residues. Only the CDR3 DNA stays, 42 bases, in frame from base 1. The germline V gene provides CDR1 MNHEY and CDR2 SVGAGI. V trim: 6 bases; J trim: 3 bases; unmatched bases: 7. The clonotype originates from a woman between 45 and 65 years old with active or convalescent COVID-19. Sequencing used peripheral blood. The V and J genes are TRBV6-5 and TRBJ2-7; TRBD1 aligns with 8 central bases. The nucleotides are TGTGCCAGCAGAGGACAGGGCAGGAACTACGAGCAGTACTTC. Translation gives CASRGQGRNYEQYF.